The 5 T cell receptor beta chains below come from one sample, sequenced in a study of T cells after yellow fever vaccination. MiXCR, run by TCRdb on the 5' RACE reads, gives a single entry per CDR3 protein. The sample has hundreds of thousands of distinct CDR3 sequences, roughly 20% seen once. The sequencing used PBMCs, collected before the yellow fever booster vaccination. These receptors were obtained from a man aged 18 to 29 who received the YFV17D yellow fever vaccine.

This clonotype was seen a handful of times. The chain carries TRBV20-1 and TRBJ2-3; D remains ambiguous. Deletions cut 3 bases from V and 0 bases from J, with 10 bases between. This CDR3 is built from 14 residues. Germline loops: CDR1 DFQATT, CDR2 SNEGSKA (reference sequence). The CDR3 DNA reads TGCAGTGCTAGCTCCGCAGCTAGCACAGATACGCAGTATTTT. This encodes CSASSAASTDTQYF.

The table lists this clonotype with a few counts. The chain links TRBV20-1 to TRBJ1-5; D is ambiguous. The V and J ends lost 7 bases and 4 bases respectively, with 11 bases between them. This CDR3 region has 12 residues. Germline CDR1 and CDR2: DFQATT and SNEGSKA (reference sequence). CDR3 loop: CSGRDRNQPQHF. The DNA of the CDR3 is TGCAGTGGCCGGGATCGGAATCAGCCCCAGCATTTT.

This clonotype appeared a few times. V gene TRBV6-6 combines with J gene TRBJ1-1; D is uncertain. The CDR3 runs 17 residues. In germline, CDR1 is MNHNY, CDR2 SVGAGI (reference sequence). V was pared by 0 bases and J by 1 base, with 15 bases between. The CDR3, as DNA: TGTGCCAGCAGTTACTCGATCCACAGCCTGGGGAACACTGAAGCTTTCTTT. Encoded protein: CASSYSIHSLGNTEAFF.

The rearrangement uses TRBV7-9 and TRBJ2-2; 7 nucleotides line up with TRBD2. The CDR3 has 13 residues. With 4 bases clipped from V and 5 bases from J, the junction kept 1 base outside the gene matches. Germline lookup yields CDR1 SEHNR and CDR2 FQNEAQ (reference sequence). The CDR3 sequence: CASSSGGTGELFF. CDR3 nucleotides: TGTGCCAGCAGCTCGGGGGGAACCGGGGAGCTGTTTTTT.

V is TRBV11-2 and J is TRBJ2-1; no firm D call. With 5 bases removed from V and 7 bases from J, the gap between germline ends came to 18 bases. Germline values: CDR1 SGHAT, CDR2 FQNNGV. The CDR3 contains 15 residues. CDR3 loop: CASSSEGDPGNEQFF. Here the CDR3 DNA reads TGTGCCAGCAGCAGCGAAGGTGACCCCGGGAATGAGCAGTTCTTC.